This is a list of T cell receptor beta chains from one sample in a study of a mutant IDH1 vaccine in newly diagnosed glioma. These receptors lack a known antigen. TCRdb's table, derived via immunoSEQ multiplex PCR, lists solely in-frame clones and lacks some. The profile covers 60,000 to 70,000 clones, with around four fifths appearing a single time and 3.8% taken by the ten largest. Sequenced here: PBMCs, sampled from a glioma patient whose treatment included an IDH1 peptide vaccine. The origin of the receptors is a man aged 25-45 years with glioma. The conserved cysteine and the conserved F or W are not part of the CDR3 here.

length	V	J	CDR3
12	TRBV11-2	TRBJ1-1	ASSLGPGGSGAF
13	TRBV27	TRBJ2-3	ASSLYSLAGHTQY
13	TRBV7-9	TRBJ1-4	ASSVTGMAGEKLF
15	TRBV2	TRBJ2-3	ASSWGMRGRLTDTQY
13	TRBV14	TRBJ2-2	ASSRTSVGTGELF
13	TRBV4-1	TRBJ1-1	ASSRDRMRVSEAF
10	TRBV2	TRBJ1-6	ASNVDVAALH
13	TRBV28	TRBJ2-2	ASSFPGEEAGELF
13	TRBV28	TRBJ1-2	ASNRGGGSNYGYT
13	TRBV4-1	TRBJ2-7	ASSQPGQGGYEQY
13	TRBV2	TRBJ2-3	ASQTGGRSTDTQY
13	TRBV11-2	TRBJ2-2	ASSSQGSNTGELF
12	TRBV9	TRBJ2-1	ASSAPDRENEQF
15	TRBV18	TRBJ2-2	ASSPPGLAGTTGELF
18	TRBV10-3	TRBJ2-3	AISDVAAAELRLFQDTQY
10	TRBV9	TRBJ2-3	ASSVQTDTQY
9	TRBV29-1	TRBJ2-2	SVEAAGELF
13	TRBV2	TRBJ1-1	ASSEAGQDGLGAF
13	TRBV2	TRBJ1-6	ASSELETGVGPLH
17	TRBV4-1	TRBJ2-3	ASTRVASGGATSTDTQY
13	TRBV2	TRBJ2-5	ASSPPGLAQETQY
12	TRBV6-5	TRBJ1-1	ASQTRGMNTEAF
12	TRBV28	TRBJ2-7	ASRYAGGPYEQY
16	TRBV5-6	TRBJ1-2	ASSLGDDGSEVNYGYT
12	TRBV5-1	TRBJ2-7	ASSPGTNSYEQY
14	TRBV5-1	TRBJ1-6	ASTSGGTLYNSPLH
12	TRBV28	TRBJ2-2	ASRGQTNTGELF
16	TRBV5-1	TRBJ2-3	ASSIPRSGGRGTDTQY
7	TRBV6-1	TRBJ1-1	ASSEEAF
14	TRBV6-5	TRBJ2-1	ASSYSISGGYNEQF
13	TRBV2	TRBJ1-6	ASTRDSSYNSPLH
12	TRBV6-1	TRBJ2-5	ASSLQGGQETQY
12	TRBV6-6	TRBJ1-1	ASRPEWGNTEAF
15	TRBV7-6	TRBJ1-5	ASSSEGRQGGNQPQH
13	TRBV11-3	TRBJ2-1	ASSLSGQGYNEQF
12	TRBV2	TRBJ1-1	ASSEALGLGAAF
12	TRBV9	TRBJ2-5	ASSVAGLQETQY
12	TRBV19	TRBJ2-6	ASELAGGANVLT
13	TRBV2	TRBJ2-5	ASQGTSGVQETQY
13	TRBV19	TRBJ1-4	ASSPLGWTNEKLF
13	TRBV5-1	TRBJ1-4	ASSLDGLRGEKLF
11	TRBV19	TRBJ1-1	ASTLGPNTEAF
11	TRBV6-1	TRBJ1-2	ASSDLANYGYT
12	TRBV6-1	TRBJ2-7	ASRVAAGPYEQY
11	TRBV5-1	TRBJ1-2	ASSFSPNYGYT
10	TRBV10-3	-	AISVVGSEQY
15	TRBV19	TRBJ1-5	ASSIESFQGSNQPQH
13	TRBV19	TRBJ2-3	ASSGTVVGTDTQY
11	TRBV6-5	TRBJ1-2	ASSQKEGYGYT
14	TRBV5-1	TRBJ1-2	ASSSGQGGPSGGYT
13	TRBV15	TRBJ2-3	ATILKRGDQDTQY
12	TRBV4-2	TRBJ1-1	ASSQGVGETEAF
15	TRBV5-6	TRBJ1-1	ASSLGGGINWDTEAF
12	TRBV5-5	TRBJ2-5	ASSLEGALETQY
11	TRBV14	TRBJ1-1	ASSQGGNTEAF